A selection of T cell receptor beta chains follows, all from one sample in a study of T cells in Graves' hyperthyroidism and ophthalmopathy. TCRdb re-derived calls from the multiplex PCR reads in MiXCR, one entry per CDR3 protein. The data contain under 400,000 distinct CDR3 sequences, around 14% of them singletons. Material: blood. These receptors all come from a woman aged 55-70 years with Graves' hyperthyroidism. Each CDR3 is given with its conserved first and last residue. The order of the fields is clone size, J gene, D gene, V gene, CDR3 DNA, CDR3 protein. The D gene is left open where the match is weak. The size of a clone is reported for some rows only, either as once, few or many, or as a class for expanded clones.

many TRBJ2-2 - TRBV3-1 TGTGCCAGCAGCCCCCGGGAGATGGGCACCGGGGAGCTGTTTTTT CASSPREMGTGELFF
few TRBJ1-2 TRBD1 TRBV6-1 TGTGCCAGCAGTGAAATAACAGGGGGGAACTATGGCTACACCTTC CASSEITGGNYGYTF
many TRBJ1-2 - TRBV19 TGTGCCAGTAGCCTCAGACACCTAAACTATGGCTACACCTTC CASSLRHLNYGYTF
many TRBJ1-1 - TRBV28 TGTGCCAGCGCCTTAGAGGGAGTCACAGCTTTCTTT CASALEGVTAFF
many TRBJ2-2 - TRBV12-3/TRBV12-4 TGTGCCAGCAGCCCGGGACTGTCCACCGGGGAGCTGTTTTTT CASSPGLSTGELFF
- TRBJ2-5 - TRBV4-1 TGCGCCAGCAGCCAAGCTCAGGGTCTTGGGACCCAGTACTTC CASSQAQGLGTQYF
- TRBJ1-3 - TRBV6-1 TGTGCCAGCAGGGGGGATTTAAACACCATATATTTT CASRGDLNTIYF
- TRBJ2-7 TRBD2 TRBV20-1 TGCAGTGCTAGTGGGTCGGAGCGGGAAAAGCAGTACTTC CSASGSEREKQYF
few TRBJ2-2 TRBD1 TRBV28 TGTGCCTCCAAAGGACAGGGGGCCTCCGGGGAGCTGTTTTTT CASKGQGASGELFF
- TRBJ2-3 TRBD2 TRBV11-2 TGTGCCAGCAGCCAGGAGACTAGCGTTTTTGCAGATACGCAGTATTTT CASSQETSVFADTQYF
many TRBJ2-7 - TRBV20-1 TGCAGTGCTAGGTCTCCCTACGAGCAGTACTTC CSARSPYEQYF
- TRBJ2-1 TRBD2 TRBV10-1 TGCGCCACCAGGGGACTAGCGGGAGTTAGTTACAATGAGCAGTTCTTC CATRGLAGVSYNEQFF
many TRBJ1-1 - TRBV6-1 TGTGCCAGCAGTGAAGTGCCCGGAACCTTGAACACTGAAGCTTTCTTT CASSEVPGTLNTEAFF
many TRBJ2-7 - TRBV2 TGTGCCAGCAGCCCCTGGGGGTTAGGGGCCGAGCAGTACTTC CASSPWGLGAEQYF
many TRBJ2-3 - TRBV12-3/TRBV12-4 TGTGCCAGCAGTTTCTCTAGCACAGATACGCAGTATTTT CASSFSSTDTQYF
few TRBJ2-1 TRBD2 TRBV7-3 TGTGCCAGCAGCTTAAGCCCTAGCGGGAGTTGGAATGAGCAGTTCTTC CASSLSPSGSWNEQFF
few TRBJ2-1 - TRBV7-3 TGTGCCAGCAGCTTAACGAGGGACGGTTATAATGAGCAGTTCTTC CASSLTRDGYNEQFF
- TRBJ1-1 TRBD1 TRBV12-3/TRBV12-4 TGTGCCAGCAGTCGGCCGCCGGGACAGGGGAACACTGAAGCTTTCTTT CASSRPPGQGNTEAFF
many TRBJ2-5 - TRBV18 TGTGCCAGCTCACCGCGGCGGAAGGAAGAGACCCAGTACTTC CASSPRRKEETQYF
- TRBJ1-1 TRBD1 TRBV7-9 TGTGCCAGCAGCCCTGGACAGGGGGCAAGAACTGAAGCTTTCTTT CASSPGQGARTEAFF
many TRBJ1-4 - TRBV7-2 TGTGCCAGCAGCTTAGCGGGGAGCGAAAAACTGTTTTTT CASSLAGSEKLFF
many TRBJ2-2 - TRBV6-1 TGTGCCAGCCTTAGAGACTGGGCCGGGGAGCTGTTTTTT CASLRDWAGELFF
many TRBJ2-1 TRBD2 TRBV3-1 TGTGCCAGCAGCCAAGATAGGCTAGCGGGGACCACAGGGGAGCAGTTCTTC CASSQDRLAGTTGEQFF